The clone carrying this T cell receptor (beta chain) was found once. The data derive from a study of blood T cell repertoires in COVID-19. Study background: Acute-phase and convalescent COVID-19 samples originated in the United States, Italy and Spain. From T cells, B-cell-depleted T cells, or PBMCs came the material, which was cDNA or gDNA.

The J segment lost 4 bases and the V segment lost 3 bases, leaving 9 bases of the junction unmatched. CDR3 length: 17 residues. CDR1 is LNHDA and CDR2 is SQIVND in the germline V gene (reference sequence). Method: immunoSEQ multiplex PCR; TCRdb's copy keeps in-frame clones and lacks some. The sample includes roughly 250,000 clones, roughly 80% of them seen just once. The TCR comes from a woman aged 55 to 70 with active or convalescent COVID-19. Sequencing was performed on peripheral blood. This chain connects TRBV19 to TRBJ2-7; 13 bases agree with TRBD2. The chain's CDR3 is CASSISTGTSGKYEQYF. In nucleotides, the CDR3 is TGTGCCAGTAGTATTAGCACCGGGACTAGCGGGAAGTACGAGCAGTACTTC.